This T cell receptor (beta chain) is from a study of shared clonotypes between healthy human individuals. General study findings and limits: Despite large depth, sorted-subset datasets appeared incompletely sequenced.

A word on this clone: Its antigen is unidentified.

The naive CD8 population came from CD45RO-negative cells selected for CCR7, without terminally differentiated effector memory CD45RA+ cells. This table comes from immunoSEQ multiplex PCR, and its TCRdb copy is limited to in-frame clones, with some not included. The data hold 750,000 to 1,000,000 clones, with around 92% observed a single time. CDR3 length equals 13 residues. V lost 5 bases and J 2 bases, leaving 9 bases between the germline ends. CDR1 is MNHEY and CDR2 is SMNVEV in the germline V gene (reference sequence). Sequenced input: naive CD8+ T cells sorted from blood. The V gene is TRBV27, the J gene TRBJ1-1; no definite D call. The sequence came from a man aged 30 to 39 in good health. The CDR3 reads CASSRVSNTEAFF. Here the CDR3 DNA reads TGTGCCAGCAGTAGGGTCAGCAACACTGAAGCTTTCTTT.